The subject of this entry is one T cell receptor beta chain. The data were obtained in a study of T cells expressing NK-cell markers. Study context: The study sequenced eight donors, seven HCMV-seropositive and one seronegative.

TCRdb reprocessed the 5' RACE reads, keeping one entry per CDR3 protein, no DNA. The ten most abundant clones cover almost 1.5% of a sample with some 500,000 distinct CDR3 sequences. Germline CDR1 and CDR2: SGHTA and FQGNSA. The CDR3 runs to 14 residues. The gene calls are TRBV7-2 and TRBJ2-7; the D call of TRBD1 rests on TCRdb alone, since no DNA is present to check it. This receptor was taken from a woman aged 50 to 60 in good health. Sequenced input: blood T cells: a sorted CD56 or NKG2C T cell subset, CD4+ or CD8+ T cells, or bulk PBMC T cells (not recorded which). Here the CDR3 reads CASSLDQGAYEQYF.